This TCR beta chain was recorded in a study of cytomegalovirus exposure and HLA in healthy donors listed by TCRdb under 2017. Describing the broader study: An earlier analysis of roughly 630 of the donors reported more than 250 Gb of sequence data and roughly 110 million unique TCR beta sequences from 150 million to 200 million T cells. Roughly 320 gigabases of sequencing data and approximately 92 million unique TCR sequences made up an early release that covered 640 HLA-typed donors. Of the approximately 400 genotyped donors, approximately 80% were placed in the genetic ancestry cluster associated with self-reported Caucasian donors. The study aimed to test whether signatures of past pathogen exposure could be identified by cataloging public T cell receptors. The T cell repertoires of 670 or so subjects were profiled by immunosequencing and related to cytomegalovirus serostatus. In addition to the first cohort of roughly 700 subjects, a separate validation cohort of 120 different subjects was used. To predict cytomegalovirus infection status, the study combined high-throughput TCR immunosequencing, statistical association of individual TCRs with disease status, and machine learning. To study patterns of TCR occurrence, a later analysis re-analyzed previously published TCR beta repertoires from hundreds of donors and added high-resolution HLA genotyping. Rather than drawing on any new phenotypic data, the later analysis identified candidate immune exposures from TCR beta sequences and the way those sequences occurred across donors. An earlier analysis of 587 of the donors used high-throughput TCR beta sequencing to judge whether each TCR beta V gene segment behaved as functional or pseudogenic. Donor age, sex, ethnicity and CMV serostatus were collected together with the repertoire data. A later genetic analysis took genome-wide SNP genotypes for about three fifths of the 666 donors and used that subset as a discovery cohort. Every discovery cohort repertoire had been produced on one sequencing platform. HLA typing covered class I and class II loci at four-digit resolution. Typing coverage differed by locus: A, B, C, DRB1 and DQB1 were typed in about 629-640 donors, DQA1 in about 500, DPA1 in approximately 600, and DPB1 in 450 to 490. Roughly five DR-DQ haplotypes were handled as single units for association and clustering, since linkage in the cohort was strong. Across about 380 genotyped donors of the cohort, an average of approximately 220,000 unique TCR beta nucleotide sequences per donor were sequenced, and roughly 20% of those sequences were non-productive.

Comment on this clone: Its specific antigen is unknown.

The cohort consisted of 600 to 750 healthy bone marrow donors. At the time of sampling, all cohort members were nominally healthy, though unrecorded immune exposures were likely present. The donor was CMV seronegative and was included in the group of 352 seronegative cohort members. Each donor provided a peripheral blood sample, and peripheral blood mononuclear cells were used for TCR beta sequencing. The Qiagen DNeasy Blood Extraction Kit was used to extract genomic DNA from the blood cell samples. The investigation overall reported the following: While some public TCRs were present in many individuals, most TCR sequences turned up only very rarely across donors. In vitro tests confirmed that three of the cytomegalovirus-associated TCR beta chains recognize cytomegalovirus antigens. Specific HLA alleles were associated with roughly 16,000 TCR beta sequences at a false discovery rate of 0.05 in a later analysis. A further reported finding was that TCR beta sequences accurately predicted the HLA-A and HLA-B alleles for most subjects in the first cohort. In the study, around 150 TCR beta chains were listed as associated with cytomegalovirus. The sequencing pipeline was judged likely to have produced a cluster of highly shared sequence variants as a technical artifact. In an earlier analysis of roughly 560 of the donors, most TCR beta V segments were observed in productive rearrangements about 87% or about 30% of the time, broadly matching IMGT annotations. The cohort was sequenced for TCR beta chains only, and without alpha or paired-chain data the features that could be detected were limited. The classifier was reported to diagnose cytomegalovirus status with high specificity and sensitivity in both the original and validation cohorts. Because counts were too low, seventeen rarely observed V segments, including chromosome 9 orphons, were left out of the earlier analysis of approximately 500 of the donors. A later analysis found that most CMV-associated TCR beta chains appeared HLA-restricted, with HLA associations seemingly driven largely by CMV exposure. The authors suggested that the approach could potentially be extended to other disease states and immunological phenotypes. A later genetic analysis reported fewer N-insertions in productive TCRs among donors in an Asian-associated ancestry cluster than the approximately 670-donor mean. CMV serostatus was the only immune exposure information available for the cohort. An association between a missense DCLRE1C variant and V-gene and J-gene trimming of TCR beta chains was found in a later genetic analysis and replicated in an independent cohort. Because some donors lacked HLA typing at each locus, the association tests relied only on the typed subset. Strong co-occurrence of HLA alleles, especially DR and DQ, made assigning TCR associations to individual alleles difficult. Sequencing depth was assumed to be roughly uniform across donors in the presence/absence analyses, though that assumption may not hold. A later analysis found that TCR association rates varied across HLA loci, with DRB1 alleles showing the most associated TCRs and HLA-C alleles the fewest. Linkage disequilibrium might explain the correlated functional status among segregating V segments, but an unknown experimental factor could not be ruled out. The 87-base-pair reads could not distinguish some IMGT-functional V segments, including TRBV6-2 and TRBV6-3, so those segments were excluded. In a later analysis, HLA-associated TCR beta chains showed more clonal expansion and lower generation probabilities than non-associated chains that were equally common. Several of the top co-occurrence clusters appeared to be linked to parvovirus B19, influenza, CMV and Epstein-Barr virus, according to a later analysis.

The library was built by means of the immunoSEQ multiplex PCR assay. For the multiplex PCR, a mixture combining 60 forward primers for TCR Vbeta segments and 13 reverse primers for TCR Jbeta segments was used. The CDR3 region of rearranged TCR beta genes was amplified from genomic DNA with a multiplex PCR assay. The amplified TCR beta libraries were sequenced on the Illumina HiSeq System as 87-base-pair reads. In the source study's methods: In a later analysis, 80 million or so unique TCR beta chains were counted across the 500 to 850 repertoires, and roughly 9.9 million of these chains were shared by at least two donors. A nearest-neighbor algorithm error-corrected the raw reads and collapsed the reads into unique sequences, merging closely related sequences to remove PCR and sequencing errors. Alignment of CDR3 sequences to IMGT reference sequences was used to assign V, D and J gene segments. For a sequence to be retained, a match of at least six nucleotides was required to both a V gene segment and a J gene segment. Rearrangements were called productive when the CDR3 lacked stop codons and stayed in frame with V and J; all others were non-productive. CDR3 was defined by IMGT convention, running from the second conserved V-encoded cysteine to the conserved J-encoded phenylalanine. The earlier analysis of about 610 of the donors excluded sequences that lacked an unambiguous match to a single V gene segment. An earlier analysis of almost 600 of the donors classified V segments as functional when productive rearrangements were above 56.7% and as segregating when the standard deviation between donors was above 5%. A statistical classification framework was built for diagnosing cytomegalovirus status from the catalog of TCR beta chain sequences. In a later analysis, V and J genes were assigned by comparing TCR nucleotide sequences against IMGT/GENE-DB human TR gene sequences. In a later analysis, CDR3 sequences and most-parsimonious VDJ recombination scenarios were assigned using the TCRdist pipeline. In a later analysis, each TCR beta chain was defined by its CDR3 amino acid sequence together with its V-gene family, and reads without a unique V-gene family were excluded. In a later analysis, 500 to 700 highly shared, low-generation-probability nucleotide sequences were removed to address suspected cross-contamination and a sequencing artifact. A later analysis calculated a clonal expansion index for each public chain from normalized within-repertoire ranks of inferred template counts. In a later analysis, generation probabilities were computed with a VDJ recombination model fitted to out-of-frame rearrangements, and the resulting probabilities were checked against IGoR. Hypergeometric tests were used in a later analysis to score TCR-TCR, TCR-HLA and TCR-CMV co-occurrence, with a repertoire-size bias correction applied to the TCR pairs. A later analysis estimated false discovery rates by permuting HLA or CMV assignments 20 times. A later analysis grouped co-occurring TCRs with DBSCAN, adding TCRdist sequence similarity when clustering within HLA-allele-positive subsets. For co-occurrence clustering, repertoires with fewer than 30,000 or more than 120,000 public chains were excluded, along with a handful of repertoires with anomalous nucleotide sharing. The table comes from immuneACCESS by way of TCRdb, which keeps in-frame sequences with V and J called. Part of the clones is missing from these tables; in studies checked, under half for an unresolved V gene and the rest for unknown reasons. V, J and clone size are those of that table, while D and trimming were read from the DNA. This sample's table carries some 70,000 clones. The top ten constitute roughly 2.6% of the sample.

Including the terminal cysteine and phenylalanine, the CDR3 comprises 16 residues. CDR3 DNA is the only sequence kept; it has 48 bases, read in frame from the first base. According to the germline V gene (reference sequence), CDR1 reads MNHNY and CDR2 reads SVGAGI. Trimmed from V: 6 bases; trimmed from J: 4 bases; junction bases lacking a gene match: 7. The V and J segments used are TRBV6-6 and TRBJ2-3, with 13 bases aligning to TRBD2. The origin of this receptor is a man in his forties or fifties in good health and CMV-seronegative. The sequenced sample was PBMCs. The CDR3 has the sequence CASRSRTSGGADTQYF. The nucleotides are TGTGCCAGCAGATCAAGGACTAGCGGGGGAGCAGATACGCAGTATTTT.